This T cell receptor beta chain is drawn from a study of T cell repertoires in cytomegalovirus infection. Study information: In public TCR beta signatures, there were indications of both CMV infection and matching HLA type. The study, taken as a whole, reports: Within the response measured ex vivo, HLA-C-restricted CMV-specific TCR beta clonotypes were dominant.

Germline values: CDR1 LNHDA, CDR2 SQIVND (reference sequence). The CDR3 runs 22 residues. With 2 bases clipped from V and 2 bases from J, the junction kept 17 bases outside the gene matches. MiXCR was run by TCRdb on the reads, yielding one entry per CDR3 protein. The table lists just over 450,000 distinct CDR3 sequences, roughly 46% of them singletons, with 40% to 50% in the top ten. This clonotype was found once. Its antigen is as yet unknown. The sequenced sample was cultured PBMCs, obtained from culture after CMV antigen stimulation. The rearrangement uses TRBV19 and TRBJ2-3; 15 bases are a match to TRBD2. This receptor was obtained from a human donor in good health (CMV status not recorded). Some clones in this sample may be carry-over from other donors' samples. DNA for the CDR3: TGTGCCAGTAGTATACCCCCAGGACTAGCGGGAGGGCCTTATCCCTTCACAGATACGCAGTATTTT. This sequence encodes CASSIPPGLAGGPYPFTDTQYF.